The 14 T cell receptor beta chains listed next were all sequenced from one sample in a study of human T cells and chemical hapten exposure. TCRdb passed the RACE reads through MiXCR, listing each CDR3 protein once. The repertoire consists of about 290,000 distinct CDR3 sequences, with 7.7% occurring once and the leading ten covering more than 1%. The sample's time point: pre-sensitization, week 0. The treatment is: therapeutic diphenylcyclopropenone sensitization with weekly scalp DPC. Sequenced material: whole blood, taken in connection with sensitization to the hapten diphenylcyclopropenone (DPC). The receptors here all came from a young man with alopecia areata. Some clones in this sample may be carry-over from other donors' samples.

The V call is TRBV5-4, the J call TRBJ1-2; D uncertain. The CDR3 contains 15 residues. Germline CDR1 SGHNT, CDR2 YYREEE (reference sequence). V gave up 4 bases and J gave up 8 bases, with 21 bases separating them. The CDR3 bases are TGTGCCAGCAGCCCTGCCGGTCTATTGATAGGGGGCTACACCTTC. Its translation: CASSPAGLLIGGYTF.

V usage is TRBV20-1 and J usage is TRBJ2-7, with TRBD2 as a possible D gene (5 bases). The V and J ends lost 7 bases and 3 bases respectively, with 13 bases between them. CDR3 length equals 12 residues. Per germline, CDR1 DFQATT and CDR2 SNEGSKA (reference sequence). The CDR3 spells CSVGGLVYEQYF. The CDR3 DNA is TGCAGTGTGGGCGGGCTAGTCTACGAGCAGTACTTC.

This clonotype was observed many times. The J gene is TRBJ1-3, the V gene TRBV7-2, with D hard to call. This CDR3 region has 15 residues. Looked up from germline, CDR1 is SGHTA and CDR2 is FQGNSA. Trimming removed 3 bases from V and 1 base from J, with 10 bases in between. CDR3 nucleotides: TGTGCCAGCAGCTTCTACCAGTGGTCTGGAAACACCATATATTTT. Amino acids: CASSFYQWSGNTIYF. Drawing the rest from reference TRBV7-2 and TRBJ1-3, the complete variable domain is GAGVSQSPSNKVTEKGKDVELRCDPISGHTALYWYRQSLGQGLEFLIYFQGNSAPDKSGLPSDRFSAERTGGSVSTLTIQRTQQEDSAVYLCASSFYQWSGNTIYFGEGSWLTVV.

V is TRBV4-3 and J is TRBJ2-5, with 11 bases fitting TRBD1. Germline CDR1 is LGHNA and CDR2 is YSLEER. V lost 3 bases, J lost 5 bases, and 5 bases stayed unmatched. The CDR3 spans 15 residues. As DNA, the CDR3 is TGCGCCAGCAGCCACGGGACAGGGGGTAGGGAGACCCAGTACTTC. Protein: CASSHGTGGRETQYF.

In DNA, the CDR3 is TGTGCCAGCAGCCGCCGAATCGATAGCGGGGGGGCCATCGCCGAGCAGTACTTC. Protein: CASSRRIDSGGAIAEQYF. This chain connects TRBV3-1 to TRBJ2-7; TRBD2 aligns across 11 bases. This CDR3 has 18 residues. Germline CDR1 LGHDT, CDR2 YNNKEL (reference sequence). The trim removed 4 bases at V and 6 bases at J, leaving 17 bases unmatched.

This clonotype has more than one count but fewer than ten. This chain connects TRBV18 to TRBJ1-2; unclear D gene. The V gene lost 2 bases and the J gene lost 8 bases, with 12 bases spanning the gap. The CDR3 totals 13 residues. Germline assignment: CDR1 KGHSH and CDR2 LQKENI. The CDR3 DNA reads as TGTGCCAGCTCACCAAGCCCCCAGCTCGGCTACACCTTC. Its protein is CASSPSPQLGYTF.

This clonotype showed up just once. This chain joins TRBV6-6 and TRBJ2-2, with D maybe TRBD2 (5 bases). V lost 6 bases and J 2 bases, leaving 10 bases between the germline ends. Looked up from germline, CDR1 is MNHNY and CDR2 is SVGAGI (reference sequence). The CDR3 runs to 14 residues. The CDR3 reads CASRLDENTGELFF. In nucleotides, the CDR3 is TGTGCCAGCAGACTAGATGAAAACACCGGGGAGCTGTTTTTT.

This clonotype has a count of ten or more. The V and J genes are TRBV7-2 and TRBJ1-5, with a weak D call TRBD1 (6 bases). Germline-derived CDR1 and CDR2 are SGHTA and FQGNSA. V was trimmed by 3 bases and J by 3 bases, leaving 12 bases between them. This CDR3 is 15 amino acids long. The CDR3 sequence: CASSFTTGNNQPQHF. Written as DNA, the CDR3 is TGTGCCAGCAGCTTTACGACAGGCAACAATCAGCCCCAGCATTTT.

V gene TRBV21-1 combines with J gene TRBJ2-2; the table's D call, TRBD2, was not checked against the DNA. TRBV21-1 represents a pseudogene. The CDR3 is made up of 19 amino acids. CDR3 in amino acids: CASPKRRTSGGVNTGELFF. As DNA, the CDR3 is TGTGCCAGCCCCAAGCGGAGAACTAGCGGGGGGGTGAACACCGGGGAGCTGTTTTTT.

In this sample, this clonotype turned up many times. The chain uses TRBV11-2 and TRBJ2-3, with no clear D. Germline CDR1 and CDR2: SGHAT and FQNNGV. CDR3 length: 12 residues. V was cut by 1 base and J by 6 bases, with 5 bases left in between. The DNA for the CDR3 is TGTGCCAGCAGCTTAGGGTCGGATACGCAGTATTTT. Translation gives CASSLGSDTQYF.

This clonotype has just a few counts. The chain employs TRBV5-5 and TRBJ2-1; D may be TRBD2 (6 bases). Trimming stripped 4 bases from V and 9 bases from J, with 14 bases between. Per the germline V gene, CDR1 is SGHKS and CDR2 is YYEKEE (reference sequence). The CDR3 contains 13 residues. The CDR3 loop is CASSGDWSGEQFF. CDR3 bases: TGTGCCAGCAGCGGGGACTGGTCCGGTGAGCAGTTCTTC. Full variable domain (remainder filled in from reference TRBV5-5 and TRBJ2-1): DAGVTQSPTHLIKTRGQQVTLRCSPISGHKSVSWYQQVLGQGPQFIFQYYEKEERGRGNFPDRFSARQFPNYSSELNVNALLLGDSALYLCASSGDWSGEQFFGPGTRLTVL.

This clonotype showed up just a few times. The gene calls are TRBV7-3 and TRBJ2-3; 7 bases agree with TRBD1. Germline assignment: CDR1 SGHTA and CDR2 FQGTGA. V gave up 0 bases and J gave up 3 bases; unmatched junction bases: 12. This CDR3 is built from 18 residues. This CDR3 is CASSLTARTGGPTDTQYF. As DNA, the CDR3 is TGTGCCAGCAGCTTAACGGCAAGGACAGGAGGCCCTACAGATACGCAGTATTTT.

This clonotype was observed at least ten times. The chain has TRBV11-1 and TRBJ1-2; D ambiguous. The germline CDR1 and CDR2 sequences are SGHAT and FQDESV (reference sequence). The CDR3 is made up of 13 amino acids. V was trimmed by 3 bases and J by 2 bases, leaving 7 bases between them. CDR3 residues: CASSFGNNYGYTF. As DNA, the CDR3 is TGTGCCAGCAGCTTTGGAAACAACTATGGCTACACCTTC.

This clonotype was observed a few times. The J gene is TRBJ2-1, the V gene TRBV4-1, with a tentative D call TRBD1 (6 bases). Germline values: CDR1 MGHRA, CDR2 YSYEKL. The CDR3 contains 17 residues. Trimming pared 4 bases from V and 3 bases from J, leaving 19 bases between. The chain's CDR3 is CASSPPGTIIGYNEQFF. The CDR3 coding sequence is TGCGCCAGCAGCCCTCCCGGGACAATCATTGGCTACAATGAGCAGTTCTTC.